This TCR beta chain came from a study of CD4 T cells in relation to SARS-CoV-2 and coronaviruses. Overall study: PBMCs were cultured with antigen for roughly 11 days before TCR beta sequencing. Negative control cultures got HIV-1 Nef peptides or no peptide.

Clones were sequenced by immunoSEQ multiplex PCR, and TCRdb holds only the in-frame ones, with some missing. Altogether approximately 20,000 clones are present, roughly 80% being singletons, with the ten largest covering about a fifth. CD4+ T cells from unexposed donors were obtained before the COVID-19 pandemic (2011-2018). After about 10 days of culture, CD4+ T cells were isolated. As cell numbers allowed, unexposed-donor CD4+ T cells faced SARS-CoV-2 S/N and four cold-coronavirus spikes. This clone was observed a few times. No antigen is known for it. This CDR3 is built from 15 residues. The V and J ends lost 5 bases and 2 bases, in that order; junction bases with no gene match: 7. CDR1 and CDR2 (germline): LGHDT, YNNKEL (reference sequence).

The sequenced material came from CD4+ T cells from PBMCs, cultured in vitro. The V call is TRBV3-1 (or the pseudogene TRBV3-2), the J call TRBJ1-1, with 8 bases identical to TRBD1. The sequence was obtained from a human donor in good health. The CDR3 reads CASSTMGQANTEAFF. CDR3 nucleotide sequence: TGTGCCAGCAGCACAATGGGACAGGCCAACACTGAAGCTTTCTTT.